A single sample gave rise to the 20 T cell receptor beta chains below, sequenced in a study of CD8 T cells in Susac syndrome. It was with random hexamers that roughly 0.45 to 1 ug RNA was reverse transcribed. TCRdb re-derived calls from the immunoSEQ multiplex PCR reads in MiXCR, one entry per CDR3 protein. The table lists 84,000 or so distinct CDR3 sequences, approximately 95% of them singletons, with approximately 0.49% in the top ten. Material for sequencing was CD8+ T cells from PBMCs. The receptors shown here come from a human donor with Susac syndrome.

This chain connects TRBV20-1 to TRBJ2-1, with a possible D match to TRBD1 (5 bases). The CDR3 has 15 amino acids. V lost 6 bases, J lost 12 bases, and 27 bases lay in between. Per germline, CDR1 DFQATT and CDR2 SNEGSKA (reference sequence). The CDR3 nucleotides are TGCAGTGCAGACCGACAGAAACAGCTAGATAGGTCGCAGTTCTTC. The encoded protein is CSADRQKQLDRSQFF.

The chain's CDR3 is CASSHLSGTSIVSGANVLTF. In DNA form, the CDR3 reads TGTGCCAGCAGTCACCTTTCCGGGACTAGCATAGTATCTGGGGCCAACGTCCTGACTTTC. V is TRBV6-5 and J is TRBJ2-6, with TRBD2 matching over 9 bases. V trimming: 5 bases; J trimming: 1 base; junction bases outside the gene matches: 15. The germline CDR1 and CDR2 sequences are MNHEY and SVGAGI. The CDR3 is made up of 20 amino acids.

V and J are TRBV9 and TRBJ2-1; possibly TRBD1 for D (5 bases). This CDR3 is built from 15 residues. Trimming shortened V by 0 bases and J by 7 bases, and 14 bases separated the two germline ends. Per germline, CDR1 SGDLS and CDR2 YYNGEE. CDR3 bases: TGTGCCAGCAGCGTAGCTGAGACAGCAGTGAATGAGCAGTTCTTC. Protein product: CASSVAETAVNEQFF.

The CDR3 loop is CSARDRRSGSVADTQYF. CDR3 DNA sequence: TGCAGTGCTAGGGACAGACGCAGCGGGAGTGTGGCAGATACGCAGTATTTT. J is TRBJ2-3 and V is TRBV20-1; TRBD2 aligns across 8 bases. There are 17 residues in the CDR3. Germline trimming cut 3 bases from V and 4 bases from J; bases unmatched to any gene: 15. Looked up from germline, CDR1 is DFQATT and CDR2 is SNEGSKA (reference sequence).

The chain uses TRBV19 and TRBJ1-5; D is undetermined. Trimming cost V 6 bases and J 3 bases, with 0 bases left between them. The CDR3 has 10 residues. The germline V gene encodes CDR1 LNHDA and CDR2 SQIVND (reference sequence). CDR3 sequence reads: CASSNQPQHF. The CDR3 nucleotides read TGTGCCAGTAGCAATCAGCCCCAGCATTTT. The complete variable domain, with remaining parts taken from reference TRBV19 and TRBJ1-5, reads DGGITQSPKYLFRKEGQNVTLSCEQNLNHDAMYWYRQDPGQGLRLIYYSQIVNDFQKGDIAEGYSVSREKKESFPLTVTSAQKNPTAFYLCASSNQPQHFGDGTRLSIL.

The chain combines TRBV30 with TRBJ2-2; D is possibly TRBD2 (5 bases). There are 14 residues in the CDR3. Trimming pared 4 bases from V and 6 bases from J, leaving 15 bases between. Germline V CDR1 and CDR2: GTSNPN, SVGIG (reference sequence). CDR3 sequence (DNA): TGTGCCTGGAATCTGGGAGTAGGTTCCGGGGAGCTGTTTTTT. It codes for CAWNLGVGSGELFF.

This clonotype was seen only once. The genes are TRBV29-1 and TRBJ2-5; D uncertain. Trimming pared 1 base from V and 2 bases from J, leaving 5 bases between. Germline V CDR1 and CDR2: SQVTM, ANQGSEA. The CDR3 contains 12 residues. The chain's CDR3 is CSVEVEQETQYF. CDR3 bases: TGCAGCGTTGAAGTAGAGCAAGAGACCCAGTACTTC.

The chain uses TRBV6-6 and TRBJ2-7, with a possible D match to TRBD2 (6 bases). The germline gives CDR1 MNHNY, CDR2 SVGAGI (reference sequence). The CDR3 is 14 residues long. V dropped 1 base and J dropped 5 bases, with 12 bases sitting between them. CDR3 amino acids: CASSYFGGGHEQYF. The CDR3 DNA sequence: TGTGCCAGCAGTTACTTCGGGGGAGGCCACGAGCAGTACTTC.

The gene calls are TRBV5-1 and TRBJ2-5; 14 bases match TRBD2. Germline V gene sequence: CDR1 SGHRS, CDR2 YFSETQ. Trimming cost V 3 bases and J 3 bases; bases outside gene matches: 1. The length of the CDR3 is 15 residues. The DNA for the CDR3 is TGCGCCAGCAGCTCGGGACTAGCGGGAGAAGAGACCCAGTACTTC. Translating gives CASSSGLAGEETQYF. The entire variable domain, with the rest obtained from reference TRBV5-1 and TRBJ2-5, is as follows: KAGVTQTPRYLIKTRGQQVTLSCSPISGHRSVSWYQQTPGQGLQFLFEYFSETQRNKGNFPGRFSGRQFSNSRSEMNVSTLELGDSALYLCASSSGLAGEETQYFGPGTRLLVL.

The V and J genes are TRBV25-1 and TRBJ2-5; D is uncertain. The CDR3 contains 10 residues. Germline CDR1 is MGHDK and CDR2 is SYGVNS. V was trimmed by 5 bases and J by 3 bases, leaving 1 base between them. The CDR3 DNA reads as TGTGCCAGCAGTAAAGAGACCCAGTACTTC. Its translation is CASSKETQYF. Based on the CDR3 plus reference TRBV25-1 and TRBJ2-5, the full variable domain is EADIYQTPRYLVIGTGKKITLECSQTMGHDKMYWYQQDPGMELHLIHYSYGVNSTEKGDLSSESTVSRIRTEHFPLTLESARPSHTSQYLCASSKETQYFGPGTRLLVL.

The gene calls are TRBV9 and TRBJ2-2; 8 positions match TRBD1. This CDR3 comprises 16 residues. The trim removed 4 bases at V and 2 bases at J, leaving 7 bases unmatched. CDR1 and CDR2 from the germline V gene are SGDLS and YYNGEE. This CDR3 is CASSTWTGPNTGELFF. CDR3 in DNA: TGTGCCAGCAGCACCTGGACAGGGCCAAACACCGGGGAGCTGTTTTTT.

The J gene is TRBJ2-3, the V gene TRBV6-5; 9 bases match TRBD2. Germline assignment: CDR1 MNHEY and CDR2 SVGAGI. J was trimmed by 4 bases and V by 0 bases; bases with no gene match: 8. The CDR3 is made up of 17 amino acids. The CDR3: CASSYSASGMGADTQYF. The CDR3 nucleotides read TGTGCCAGCAGTTACTCGGCTAGCGGGATGGGCGCAGATACGCAGTATTTT.

The chain combines TRBV30 with TRBJ2-2; D is tentatively TRBD1 or TRBD2 (5 bases each). The V gene's germline CDR1 is GTSNPN and CDR2 SVGIG (reference sequence). The CDR3 is made up of 14 amino acids. Trimming took off 7 bases at V and 7 bases at J, with 19 bases between the two ends. The CDR3: CASRGAFEYGELFF. The CDR3 DNA follows: TGTGCCTCCCGAGGGGCTTTCGAGTACGGGGAGCTGTTTTTT.

V usage is TRBV6-5 and J usage is TRBJ2-7, with a tentative D call TRBD1 (5 bases). In germline, CDR1 is MNHEY, CDR2 SVGAGI. There are 14 residues in the CDR3. V lost 1 base and J lost 1, with 8 bases in between. The CDR3 loop is CASSYYQGSYEQYF. The DNA for the CDR3 is TGTGCCAGCAGTTACTACCAGGGTTCCTACGAGCAGTACTTC.

In its sample, this clonotype was seen once. The genes are TRBV29-1 and TRBJ1-2; 7 positions match TRBD1. The CDR3 is 13 amino acids. J gave up 7 bases and V 2 bases, and 7 bases lay outside the gene matches. Germline CDR1 and CDR2: SQVTM and ANQGSEA. This chain's CDR3 is CSVEYQGVLGYTF. In nucleotides, the CDR3 is TGCAGCGTTGAATACCAGGGGGTACTTGGCTACACCTTC.

This clonotype was observed a single time. The chain couples TRBV13 to TRBJ2-2; 12 positions match TRBD2. The CDR3 runs 16 residues. In germline, CDR1 is PRHDT, CDR2 FYEKMQ (reference sequence). V shed 7 bases, J shed 5 bases, and the junction held 8 bases outside the gene matches. Here the CDR3 reads CASKGSTSGSTGELFF. The CDR3 coding sequence is TGTGCCAGCAAAGGTTCGACTAGCGGGAGTACCGGGGAGCTGTTTTTT.

V usage is TRBV5-1 and J usage is TRBJ2-7, with D unresolved. This CDR3 has 13 amino acids. Looked up from germline, CDR1 is SGHRS and CDR2 is YFSETQ. Between the trimmed V and J ends, which lost 7 bases and 1 base, there was a span of 12 bases. The CDR3 sequence: CASRSSESYEQYF. The CDR3 DNA reads TGCGCCAGCCGGAGTAGTGAGTCCTACGAGCAGTACTTC.

The chain has TRBV20-1 and TRBJ2-1, with 9 bases fitting TRBD2. The CDR3 is made up of 16 amino acids. The V segment lost 5 bases and the J segment 8 bases; nucleotides outside the gene matches: 16. From germline, CDR1 is DFQATT and CDR2 SNEGSKA (reference sequence). As DNA, the CDR3 is TGCAGTGCTTCCAGGGTGCGGGAGGGCCGGTCGGATGAGCAGTTCTTC. This sequence encodes CSASRVREGRSDEQFF.

CDR3 sequence: CAISPEPQETQYF. DNA for the CDR3: TGTGCCATCAGTCCGGAACCACAAGAGACCCAGTACTTC. V is TRBV10-3 and J is TRBJ2-5; D remains ambiguous. The V end lost 5 bases, the J end lost 2 bases, and 9 bases lay between the germline ends. The CDR3 totals 13 residues. Germline-derived CDR1 and CDR2 are ENHRY and SYGVKD.

The J gene is TRBJ2-1, the V gene TRBV6-1; the match to TRBD2 covers 10 bases. CDR3 length: 15 residues. The V and J ends lost 4 bases and 0 bases, in that order; junction bases with no gene match: 0. Germline assignment: CDR1 MNHNS and CDR2 SASEGT. The CDR3 region is CASSVAGGSYNEQFF. CDR3 nucleotides: TGTGCCAGCAGTGTAGCGGGAGGCTCCTACAATGAGCAGTTCTTC.